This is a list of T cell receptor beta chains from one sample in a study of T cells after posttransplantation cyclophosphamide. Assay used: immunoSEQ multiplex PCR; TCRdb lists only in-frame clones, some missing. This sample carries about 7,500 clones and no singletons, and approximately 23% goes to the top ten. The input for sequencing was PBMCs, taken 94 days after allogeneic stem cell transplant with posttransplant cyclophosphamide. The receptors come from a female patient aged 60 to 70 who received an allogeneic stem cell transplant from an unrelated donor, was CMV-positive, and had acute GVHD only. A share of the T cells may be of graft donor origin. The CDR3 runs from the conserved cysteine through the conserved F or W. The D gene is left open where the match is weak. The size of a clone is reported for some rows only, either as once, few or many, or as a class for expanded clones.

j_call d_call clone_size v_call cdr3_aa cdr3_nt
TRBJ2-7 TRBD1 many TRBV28 CASSNRGLYEQYF TGTGCCAGCAGCAACAGGGGGCTATACGAGCAGTACTTC
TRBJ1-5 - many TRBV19 CASSTRVRQPQHF TGTGCCAGTAGTACAAGGGTTCGTCAGCCCCAGCATTTT
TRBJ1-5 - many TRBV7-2 CASSLGLRVGNQPQHF TGTGCCAGCAGCTTAGGGCTCCGGGTAGGCAATCAGCCCCAGCATTTT
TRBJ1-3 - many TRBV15 CATSRGTGSGNTIYF TGTGCCACCAGCAGAGGTACAGGCTCTGGAAACACCATATATTTT
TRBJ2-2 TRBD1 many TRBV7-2 CASSLGLHRGEDTGELFF TGTGCCAGCAGCTTAGGCTTACACAGGGGGGAGGACACCGGGGAGCTGTTTTTT
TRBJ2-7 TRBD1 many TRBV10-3 CAISQSRDRDSSYEQYF TGTGCCATCAGTCAAAGCCGGGACAGGGATTCCAGCTACGAGCAGTACTTC
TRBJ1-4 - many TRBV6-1 CASNGVTNEKLFF TGTGCCAGCAACGGGGTGACTAATGAAAAACTGTTTTTT
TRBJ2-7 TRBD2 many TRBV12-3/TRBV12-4 CASSLPGLVYEQYF TGTGCCAGCAGTTTACCGGGACTAGTGTACGAGCAGTACTTC
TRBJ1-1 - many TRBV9 CASSPYTAGTEAFF TGTGCCAGCAGCCCCTACACGGCAGGAACTGAAGCTTTCTTT
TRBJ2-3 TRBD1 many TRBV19 CASSIDGTGFLATQYF TGTGCCAGTAGTATAGATGGGACAGGGTTTTTGGCTACGCAGTATTTT
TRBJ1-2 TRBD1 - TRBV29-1 CSVGFGTDNYGYTF TGCAGCGTGGGATTCGGGACAGACAACTATGGCTACACCTTC
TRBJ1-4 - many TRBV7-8 CASSLDSAGGGKLFF TGTGCCAGCAGCTTAGATTCTGCTGGCGGTGGAAAACTGTTTTTT
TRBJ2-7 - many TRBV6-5 CASRGGGQFYEQYF TGTGCCAGCAGAGGAGGGGGCCAATTCTACGAGCAGTACTTC
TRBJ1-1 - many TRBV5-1 CASRQTRNLNTEAFF TGCGCCAGCAGACAAACCAGGAACCTGAACACTGAAGCTTTCTTT
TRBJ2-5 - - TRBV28 CASSSVGTSSWETQYF TGTGCCAGCAGTTCCGTCGGGACATCTTCCTGGGAGACCCAGTACTTC
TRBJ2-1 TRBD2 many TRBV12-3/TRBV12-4 CASSLMTSGRNYNEQFF TGTGCCAGCAGTCTCATGACTAGCGGGAGGAACTACAATGAGCAGTTCTTC
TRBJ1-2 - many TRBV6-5 CASTSWGDGYTF TGTGCCAGCACGTCGTGGGGGGATGGCTACACCTTC
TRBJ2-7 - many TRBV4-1 CASSQGDSPIYEQYF TGCGCCAGCAGCCAAGGGGACTCACCGATCTACGAGCAGTACTTC
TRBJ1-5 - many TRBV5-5 CASSLVGGSNQPQHF TGTGCCAGCAGCTTAGTGGGGGGGAGCAATCAGCCCCAGCATTTT
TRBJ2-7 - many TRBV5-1 CASSLGQRVEQYF TGCGCCAGCAGCTTGGGACAGCGTGTCGAGCAGTACTTC
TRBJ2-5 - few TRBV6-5 CASSSGTTQEPQYF TGTGCCAGCAGCTCCGGGACAACACAAGAGCCCCAGTACTTC
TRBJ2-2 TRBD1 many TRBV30 CAWRDRGRIGELFF TGTGCCTGGAGGGACAGGGGGCGAATCGGGGAGCTGTTTTTT
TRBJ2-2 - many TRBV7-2 CASSSTLPNTGELFF TGTGCCAGCAGCTCGACTCTTCCGAACACCGGGGAGCTGTTTTTT
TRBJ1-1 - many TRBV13 CASSLGPAGGTEAFF TGTGCCAGCAGCTTAGGACCCGCGGGGGGCACTGAAGCTTTCTTT
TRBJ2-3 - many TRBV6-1 CATATDPTLSDTQYF TGTGCCACCGCGACAGATCCGACGCTGTCAGATACGCAGTATTTT
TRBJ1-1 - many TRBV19 CASSGKQGVTQAFF TGTGCCAGTAGTGGTAAACAGGGTGTCACTCAAGCTTTCTTT
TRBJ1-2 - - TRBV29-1 CSVEDPRTRGYTF TGCAGCGTTGAAGATCCGAGGACTCGTGGCTACACCTTC
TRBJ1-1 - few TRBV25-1 CASSSMGHSNTEAFF TGTGCCAGCAGTTCCATGGGACACTCGAACACTGAAGCTTTCTTT
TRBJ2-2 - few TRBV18 CASSPGAAGELFF TGTGCCAGCTCACCAGGGGCCGCCGGGGAGCTGTTTTTT
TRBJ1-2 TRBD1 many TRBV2 CASSERDRNYGYTF TGTGCCAGCAGTGAAAGGGACAGAAACTATGGCTACACCTTC